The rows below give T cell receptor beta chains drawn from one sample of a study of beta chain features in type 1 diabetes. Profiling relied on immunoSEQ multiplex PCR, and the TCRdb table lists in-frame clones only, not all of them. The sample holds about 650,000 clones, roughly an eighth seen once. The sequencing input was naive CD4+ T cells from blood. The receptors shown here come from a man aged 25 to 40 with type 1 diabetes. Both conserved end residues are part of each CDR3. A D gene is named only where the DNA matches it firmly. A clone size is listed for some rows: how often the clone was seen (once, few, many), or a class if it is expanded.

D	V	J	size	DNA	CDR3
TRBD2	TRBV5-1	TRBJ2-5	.	TGCGCCAGCAGCCCCGTAGCGGGGGAACAAGAGACCCAGTACTTC	CASSPVAGEQETQYF
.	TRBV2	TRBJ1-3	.	TGTGCCAGCAGCCCCGGACAGATTGGAAACACCATATATTTT	CASSPGQIGNTIYF
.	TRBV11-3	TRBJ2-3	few	TGTGCCAGCAGCTTAGTTTCAGATACGCAGTATTTT	CASSLVSDTQYF
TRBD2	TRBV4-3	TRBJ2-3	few	TGCGCCAGCAGCCAAGATGCGGCTAGCGGGGGGAGCACAGATACGCAGTATTTT	CASSQDAASGGSTDTQYF
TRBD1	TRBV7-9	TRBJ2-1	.	TGTGCCAGCAGCTTAGCACAGGGGGCAGGCGAGCAGTTCTTC	CASSLAQGAGEQFF
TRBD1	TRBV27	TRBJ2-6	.	TGTGCCAGCAGTTTATCTCTACTGGGACAGGGCGTCCTGACTTTC	CASSLSLLGQGVLTF
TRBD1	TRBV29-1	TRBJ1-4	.	TGCAGCGTTCGACAGGGGGGTAATGAAAAACTGTTTTTT	CSVRQGGNEKLFF
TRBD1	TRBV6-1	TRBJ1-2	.	TGTGCCACTCGACAGGGGCTAAGCTATGGCTACACCTTC	CATRQGLSYGYTF
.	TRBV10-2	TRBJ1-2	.	TGCGCCAGCAGTGACCCTAACTATGGCTACACCTTC	CASSDPNYGYTF
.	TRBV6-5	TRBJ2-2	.	TGTGCCAGCAGTTACCTGAACACCGGGGAGCTGTTTTTT	CASSYLNTGELFF
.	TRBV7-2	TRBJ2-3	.	TGTGCCAGCAGCTCCTCTAGGACAGATACGCAGTATTTT	CASSSSRTDTQYF
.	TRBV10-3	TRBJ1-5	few	TGTGCCATCAGTGGGGGGTCGGGCAATCAGCCCCAGCATTTT	CAISGGSGNQPQHF
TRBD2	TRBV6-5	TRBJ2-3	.	TGTGCCAGCAGTTACAACTGGGAGGGTACGCAGTATTTT	CASSYNWEGTQYF
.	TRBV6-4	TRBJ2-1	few	TGTGCCAGCAGTGACTCGAGCAGAGGCGGTGAGCAGTTCTTC	CASSDSSRGGEQFF
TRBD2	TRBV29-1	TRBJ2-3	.	TGCAGCGCCTCCCTCTCGGGGGGGACAGATACGCAGTATTTT	CSASLSGGTDTQYF
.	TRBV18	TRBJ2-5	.	TGTGCCAGCTCCGTGGTTGGAGAGACCCAGTACTTC	CASSVVGETQYF
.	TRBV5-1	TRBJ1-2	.	TGCGCCAGCTCACCTGGCATTAAGGACGGGTCCGACTATGGCTACACCTTC	CASSPGIKDGSDYGYTF
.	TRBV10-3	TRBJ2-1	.	TGTGCCATCAGTGAGCCTTCGGGTGAAGAGCAGTTCTTC	CAISEPSGEEQFF
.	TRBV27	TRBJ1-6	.	TGTGCCAGCAGTCCCTTACAGTCTCCCTGGCCTAATTCACCCCTCCACTTT	CASSPLQSPWPNSPLHF
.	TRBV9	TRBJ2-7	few	TGTGCCAGCAGCGCCGGTAGTGGGAACTACGAGCAGTACTTC	CASSAGSGNYEQYF
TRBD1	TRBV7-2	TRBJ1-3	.	TGTGCCAGCAGCTTAGACGGGACAGGGTCTGGAAACACCATATATTTT	CASSLDGTGSGNTIYF
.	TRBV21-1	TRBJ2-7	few	TGTGCCAGCAGCACGCGGGACACGGTCTACGAGCAGTACTTC	CASSTRDTVYEQYF